Listed below are T cell receptor beta chains from one sample, sequenced in a study of blood T cell repertoires in COVID-19. Assay: immunoSEQ multiplex PCR; the TCRdb copy retains only in-frame clones and omits some. The data contain hundreds of thousands of clones, around 88% of them seen just once; the ten biggest clones take up roughly 15%. Sample: PBMCs or T cells enriched from blood (not recorded which). The receptors here all came from a woman between 50 and 59 years old with acute COVID-19. CDR3s include the opening cysteine and the closing phenylalanine or tryptophan. A D gene is named only where the DNA matches it firmly. Rows may omit the clone size; those that give it use once, few, many or a size class.

J,size,D,V,DNA,CDR3
TRBJ2-1,few,NA,TRBV6-1,TGTGCCAGCAGTGACAGGGCAAGGTCCTACAATGAGCAGTTCTTC,CASSDRARSYNEQFF
TRBJ1-5,NA,NA,TRBV2,TGTGCCAGCAGTGGGCCGGACACTCAGACAGGTTCCTGGCAGCCCCAGCATTTT,CASSGPDTQTGSWQPQHF
TRBJ2-1,NA,TRBD1,TRBV9,TGTGCCAGCAGCGGAAGACAGGGGAGGAATGAGCAGTTCTTC,CASSGRQGRNEQFF
TRBJ2-1,NA,NA,TRBV7-9,TGTGCCAGCAGAATAGACAGCGACGATGAGCAGTTCTTC,CASRIDSDDEQFF
TRBJ2-3,NA,NA,TRBV11-1,TGTGCCAGCAGCTTAGCGCCCTATTCGGTTACGCAGTATTTT,CASSLAPYSVTQYF
TRBJ2-7,NA,TRBD1,TRBV10-2,TGCGCCAGCAGTGAGTTACAGGGGTACGAGCAGTACTTC,CASSELQGYEQYF
TRBJ2-2,NA,TRBD2,TRBV4-3,TGCGCCAGCAGCCGCGGACTAGCGGGAGGGGGTACCGGGGAGCTGTTTTTT,CASSRGLAGGGTGELFF
TRBJ2-7,NA,NA,TRBV5-1,TGCGCCAGCAGCCCCCGGAGACTCTACGAGCAGTACTTC,CASSPRRLYEQYF
TRBJ2-1,NA,NA,TRBV5-1,TGCGCCAGCAGCCCCCCGGCCGGGTGGAATGAGCAGTTCTTC,CASSPPAGWNEQFF
TRBJ2-2,many,NA,TRBV4-1,TGCGCCAGCAGCCAAGATCTAACGGAGGGCACCGGGGAGCTGTTTTTT,CASSQDLTEGTGELFF
TRBJ2-7,NA,NA,TRBV5-1,TGCGCCAGCAGCTTTGGCAGTGCCGAGCAGTACTTC,CASSFGSAEQYF
TRBJ1-2,NA,NA,TRBV11-3,TGTGCCAGCAGCTTATGGACAATTCACTATGGCTACACCTTC,CASSLWTIHYGYTF
TRBJ1-3,few,TRBD1,TRBV9,TGTGCCAGCAGCTTAGGGACAGGGGGTACCTCTGGAAACACCATATATTTT,CASSLGTGGTSGNTIYF
TRBJ1-6,NA,NA,TRBV19,TGTGCCAGTAGTATATTTAGGAGCTCCTATAATTCACCCCTCCACTTT,CASSIFRSSYNSPLHF
TRBJ1-6,NA,NA,TRBV29-1,TGCGCAGGGCAGGAGAGCTCCTATAATTCACCCCTCCACTTT,CAGQESSYNSPLHF
TRBJ2-1,NA,NA,TRBV21-1,TGTGCCAGCAGCGAAAAGACTAGCGGGAGTCCTACGGGGGCTTACAATGAGCAGTTCTTC,CASSEKTSGSPTGAYNEQFF
TRBJ2-3,NA,TRBD2,TRBV28,TGTGCCAGCACCGATGAGGGCGGGAGGGGCGGAGATACGCAGTATTTT,CASTDEGGRGGDTQYF
TRBJ1-1,once,NA,TRBV7-8,TGTGCCAGCAGCCCCATAGTCGGGTTATGGACTGAAGCTTTCTTT,CASSPIVGLWTEAFF
TRBJ2-7,NA,NA,TRBV7-2,TGTGCCAGCAGCTCTACAGGGAATTCTCTCTACGAGCAGTACTTC,CASSSTGNSLYEQYF
TRBJ2-1,once,NA,TRBV5-1,TGCGCCAGCAGCCCGGAGGGGAGCTCCTACAATGAGCAGTTCTTC,CASSPEGSSYNEQFF
TRBJ1-2,NA,NA,TRBV7-2,TGTGCCAGCAGCTTAGCGATAGGGGAAGGGTATGGCTACACCTTC,CASSLAIGEGYGYTF
TRBJ2-4,NA,NA,TRBV29-1,TGCAGCGTTGAGCCTCCGGGGGACATTCAGTACTTC,CSVEPPGDIQYF
TRBJ1-1,NA,NA,TRBV3-1/TRBV3-2,TGTGCCAGCAGCCAAGGACATACGAACACTGAAGCTTTCTTT,CASSQGHTNTEAFF
TRBJ1-5,NA,NA,TRBV27,TGTGCCAGCAGTTTTGCGGGGAAGAATCAGCCCCAGCATTTT,CASSFAGKNQPQHF
TRBJ2-2,NA,TRBD2,TRBV5-5,TGTGCCAGCAGCTGGGACTACTCGAACACCGGGGAGCTGTTTTTT,CASSWDYSNTGELFF
TRBJ2-1,NA,TRBD1,TRBV5-1,TGCGCCAGCAGCTGGGGACAGTCCTACAATGAGCAGTTCTTC,CASSWGQSYNEQFF
TRBJ2-1,NA,TRBD2,TRBV9,TGTGCCAGCAGCGTAGCCCCAACTAGCGGGAAAGGTGAGCAGTTCTTC,CASSVAPTSGKGEQFF
TRBJ2-3,NA,NA,TRBV6-2/TRBV6-3,TGTGCCAGCAGTTACGCCGGGGTTAGCACAGATACGCAGTATTTT,CASSYAGVSTDTQYF
TRBJ2-5,NA,NA,TRBV9,TGTGCCAGCAGCGTAGACCCGGGAGACCAAGAGACCCAGTACTTC,CASSVDPGDQETQYF
TRBJ2-1,NA,NA,TRBV9,TGTGCCAGCAGCGTAGTAGGGAGACTAGGGTACAATGAGCAGTTCTTC,CASSVVGRLGYNEQFF
TRBJ1-2,NA,NA,TRBV5-1,TGCGCCAGCAGCAACGACGGAGATTATGGCTACACCTTC,CASSNDGDYGYTF
TRBJ2-7,NA,TRBD2,TRBV7-6,TGTGCCAGCAGCTTAGCGAGCGGGAGAGGGTACGAGCAGTACTTC,CASSLASGRGYEQYF
TRBJ1-2,NA,NA,TRBV9,TGTGCCAGCAGCGTAGATAAGGGAGGCGGCTACACCTTC,CASSVDKGGGYTF
TRBJ2-7,NA,TRBD1,TRBV5-1,TGCGCCAGCAGCACGGGACAGGGAAGATACGAGCAGTACTTC,CASSTGQGRYEQYF
TRBJ2-1,once,TRBD2,TRBV5-1,TGCGCCAGCAGCTTGGATGGGGGGGATTACTACAATGAGCAGTTCTTC,CASSLDGGDYYNEQFF
TRBJ2-3,once,TRBD2,TRBV15,TGTGCCACCAGCAGCAAGGGGACTAGCGGGTCTTCAGATACGCAGTATTTT,CATSSKGTSGSSDTQYF
TRBJ1-1,NA,NA,TRBV7-2,TGTGCCAGCAGCTCGGGGGGGTACACTGAAGCTTTCTTT,CASSSGGYTEAFF
TRBJ2-7,NA,TRBD1,TRBV7-9,TGTGCCAGCAGCCCCAGGACAGGGGGCTACGAGCAGTACTTC,CASSPRTGGYEQYF
TRBJ2-1,NA,NA,TRBV3-1/TRBV3-2,TGTGCCAGCAGCCAGCCTACCCACAATGAGCAGTTCTTC,CASSQPTHNEQFF
TRBJ2-7,NA,TRBD2,TRBV9,TGTGCCAGCAGCGTTGATGGACTAGCGGGACTCGAGCAGTACTTC,CASSVDGLAGLEQYF
TRBJ2-1,NA,NA,TRBV19,TGTGCCAGTAGTACCCAGGGGAACAATGAGCAGTTCTTC,CASSTQGNNEQFF
TRBJ1-3,NA,NA,TRBV18,TGTGCCAGCTCACCACTCGGGAGGGGTTCTGGAAACACCATATATTTT,CASSPLGRGSGNTIYF
TRBJ2-1,NA,TRBD2,TRBV5-1,TGCGCCAGCAGCGAGCGGGGGACTAGCGGGAGTGTGCAGTTCTTC,CASSERGTSGSVQFF
TRBJ1-2,NA,NA,TRBV15,TGTGCCACCCGAGAAAGCGCCTTACTTAACTATGGCTACACCTTC,CATRESALLNYGYTF
TRBJ1-5,NA,NA,TRBV19,TGTGCCAGTAGTAGTACTCTGGGGGGACCCCAGCATTTT,CASSSTLGGPQHF
TRBJ1-2,NA,NA,TRBV4-2,TGTGCCAGCAGCCAAGTGGCCCGGACAGCTTCTAACTATGGCTACACCTTC,CASSQVARTASNYGYTF
TRBJ2-5,NA,TRBD2,TRBV5-1,TGCGCCAGCAGAGGTGGACTAGGCCTCAACTTC,CASRGGLGLNF
TRBJ2-1,NA,TRBD2,TRBV2,TGTGCCAGCAGTGATTTAGCGGGCAGCTCCTACAATGAGCAGTTCTTC,CASSDLAGSSYNEQFF
TRBJ1-5,NA,TRBD1,TRBV6-2/TRBV6-3,TGTGCCAGCAGTTTGAGGACAGGGGACAATCAGCCCCAGCATTTT,CASSLRTGDNQPQHF
TRBJ2-1,NA,TRBD2,TRBV7-2,TGTGCCAGCAGCTCGCCGGGACTAGCGGGGTCCACAAATGAGCAGTTCTTC,CASSSPGLAGSTNEQFF